These 28 T cell receptor beta chains came from one sample sequenced in a study of OX40 agonist ivuxolimab in advanced cancers. The method was immunoSEQ multiplex PCR; TCRdb's version includes in-frame clones alone and lacks a portion of them. The table records thousands of clones, under 75% of them present only once. This sample comprised CD4+ or CD8+ T cells sorted from blood, obtained in a trial of the OX40 agonist ivuxolimab. The receptors were sampled from an adult with an advanced solid tumor such as melanoma, head and neck, liver or kidney cancer.

The chain has TRBV5-5 and TRBJ1-3; perhaps TRBD1 as D (5 bases). The germline V and J ends were trimmed by 2 bases and 4 bases, with 13 bases remaining between them. The CDR3 sequence is 15 residues long. Germline assignment: CDR1 SGHKS and CDR2 YYEKEE (reference sequence). The CDR3 region is CASSFRGLPGNTIYF. The CDR3 DNA reads as TGTGCCAGCAGCTTTAGGGGACTGCCAGGAAACACCATATATTTT.

The genes are TRBV11-2 and TRBJ2-7; 8 bases agree with TRBD2. The V segment lost 5 bases and the J segment 6 bases; nucleotides outside the gene matches: 18. The CDR3 is 17 amino acids. From germline, CDR1 is SGHAT and CDR2 FQNNGV. Here the CDR3 DNA reads TGTGCCAGCAGCCACCTCACTAGCGGCCGCCCGTCCCGCGAGCAGTACTTC. The encoded protein is CASSHLTSGRPSREQYF.

The chain links TRBV28 to TRBJ1-1; D remains unclear. Trimming cost V 3 bases and J 4 bases, with 6 bases left between them. This CDR3 spans 12 amino acids. The germline V gene has CDR1 MDHEN and CDR2 SYDVKM. CDR3: CASSLGFTEAFF. The DNA for the CDR3 is TGTGCCAGCAGTTTGGGGTTCACTGAAGCTTTCTTT.

This clone was observed a few times. This chain uses TRBV19 with TRBJ2-1, with D hard to call. Germline CDR1 is LNHDA and CDR2 is SQIVND (reference sequence). Trimming removed 3 bases from V and 2 bases from J, with 5 bases in between. The CDR3 has 13 amino acids. The CDR3 reads CASSIKAYNEQFF. As DNA, the CDR3 is TGTGCCAGTAGTATTAAAGCCTACAATGAGCAGTTCTTC.

This rearrangement joins TRBV28 to TRBJ2-3, with 11 bases that match TRBD2. J lost 4 bases, V lost 7 bases, and 13 bases had no gene match. The CDR3 contains 17 residues. Germline values: CDR1 MDHEN, CDR2 SYDVKM. CDR3 sequence (DNA): TGTGCCAGCAACCCACGTAGCGGGAGGGCCTATGCAGATACGCAGTATTTT. Translating gives CASNPRSGRAYADTQYF. Together with reference TRBV28 and TRBJ2-3, the CDR3 gives the full variable domain: DVKVTQSSRYLVKRTGEKVFLECVQDMDHENMFWYRQDPGLGLRLIYFSYDVKMKEKGDIPEGYSVSREKKERFSLILESASTNQTSMYLCASNPRSGRAYADTQYFGPGTRLTVL.

The V gene is TRBV7-9, the J gene TRBJ1-5; 7 nucleotides align to TRBD1. Germline trimming cut 3 bases from V and 1 base from J; bases unmatched to any gene: 0. Germline V gene lookup returns CDR1 SEHNR and CDR2 FQNEAQ (reference sequence). The CDR3 totals 14 residues. The CDR3 here is CASSLTGSNQPQHF. The CDR3 nucleotides read TGTGCCAGCAGCTTGACAGGGAGCAATCAGCCCCAGCATTTT.

The chain joins TRBV28 to TRBJ2-2; D is uncertain. V was clipped by 6 bases and J by 7 bases, with 12 bases between them. The CDR3 runs 13 residues. Germline V gives CDR1 MDHEN, CDR2 SYDVKM. CDR3 amino acids: CASRAATHGELFF. As DNA, the CDR3 is TGTGCCAGCAGGGCGGCGACACACGGGGAGCTGTTTTTT.

This clone counts as medium-sized. The CDR3 coding sequence is TGCGCCAGCAGCCAAGTGTCGGGGGCCATGAACACTGAAGCTTTCTTT. Translating it yields CASSQVSGAMNTEAFF. This chain joins TRBV4-1 and TRBJ1-1, with a tentative D call TRBD1 (6 bases). This CDR3 is 16 amino acids long. Trimming pared 1 base from V and 0 bases from J, leaving 12 bases between. Germline loops: CDR1 MGHRA, CDR2 YSYEKL.

In its sample, this clone is medium-sized. The V call is TRBV4-1, the J call TRBJ1-1; tentatively, D is TRBD1 (5 bases). Germline V gene sequence: CDR1 MGHRA, CDR2 YSYEKL. Trimming shortened V by 0 bases and J by 4 bases, and 12 bases separated the two germline ends. The CDR3 is made up of 15 amino acids. Here the CDR3 DNA reads TGCGCCAGCAGCCAAGATGCTGGGGCTGGCACTGAAGCTTTCTTT. Translation: CASSQDAGAGTEAFF.

The chain is built from TRBV4-1 and TRBJ2-5; no clear D. Matching the DNA end better, TRBJ2-7 makes the J call doubtful. Germline assignment: CDR1 MGHRA and CDR2 YSYEKL. The CDR3 covers 15 residues. CDR3 in amino acids: CASSQKDGYSYEQYF. The CDR3 nucleotides read TGCGCCAGCAGCCAAAAGGACGGTTACTCCTACGAGCAGTACTTC.

The rearrangement uses TRBV4-1 and TRBJ1-3, with a possible D match to TRBD1 (5 bases). The germline V and J ends were trimmed by 3 bases and 2 bases, with 11 bases remaining between them. CDR3 length: 15 residues. Germline V gives CDR1 MGHRA, CDR2 YSYEKL. The CDR3 loop reads CASSQGREAGNTIYF. The CDR3 DNA sequence: TGCGCCAGCAGCCAGGGCAGGGAGGCTGGAAACACCATATATTTT.

This clone was seen a few times. This chain connects TRBV27 to TRBJ2-6; D may be TRBD1 (5 bases). This CDR3 comprises 16 residues. The V end was cut by 2 bases, the J end by 4 bases, with 12 bases between. From germline, CDR1 is MNHEY and CDR2 SMNVEV (reference sequence). CDR3 region: CASSLPPGPGANVLTF. DNA of the CDR3: TGTGCCAGCAGTTTACCCCCAGGGCCCGGGGCCAACGTCCTGACTTTC.

This clone is medium-sized in the sample. The CDR3 nucleotides are TGTGCCAGCAGGTGGGATACAACTAACTATGGCTACACCTTC. Translating gives CASRWDTTNYGYTF. The chain carries TRBV19 and TRBJ1-2; D unresolved. V was shortened by 9 bases and J by 0 bases, with 14 bases between the two germline ends. The CDR3 has 14 amino acids. Germline values: CDR1 LNHDA, CDR2 SQIVND (reference sequence). The whole variable domain, remainder taken from reference TRBV19 and TRBJ1-2, is DGGITQSPKYLFRKEGQNVTLSCEQNLNHDAMYWYRQDPGQGLRLIYYSQIVNDFQKGDIAEGYSVSREKKESFPLTVTSAQKNPTAFYLCASRWDTTNYGYTFGSGTRLTVV.

A few counts support this clone. V usage is TRBV4-1 and J usage is TRBJ1-1, with a tentative D call TRBD1 (5 bases). The ends were cut back, 3 bases at V and 4 bases at J, with 15 bases in the middle. The CDR3 extends over 15 amino acids. CDR1 and CDR2 (germline): MGHRA, YSYEKL. CDR3 sequence reads: CASSQVQGDITEAFF. The CDR3 nucleotides are TGCGCCAGCAGCCAGGTGCAGGGAGATATCACTGAAGCTTTCTTT.

The V gene is TRBV27, the J gene TRBJ2-1, with 14 bases aligning to TRBD2. V was pared by 6 bases and J by 6 bases, with 13 bases of the junction left unmatched. Germline V gives CDR1 MNHEY, CDR2 SMNVEV (reference sequence). The CDR3 runs to 18 residues. The chain's CDR3 is CASSLTSGRAGGGNEQFF. The CDR3 nucleotides read TGTGCCAGCAGCTTGACTAGCGGGAGGGCCGGGGGGGGCAATGAGCAGTTCTTC.

This clone was counted only a few times. This sequence joins TRBV6-4 and TRBJ2-7; D not certain. Trimming took off 4 bases at V and 3 bases at J, with 7 bases between the two ends. The CDR3 sequence is 12 residues long. In germline, CDR1 is MRHNA, CDR2 SNTAGT. This CDR3 is CASSVRDYEQYF. Here the CDR3 DNA reads TGTGCCAGCAGTGTTCGCGACTACGAGCAGTACTTC.

By sample fraction, this clone is large. The chain employs TRBV11-2 and TRBJ2-7; 7 nucleotides agree with TRBD2. The V segment lost 3 bases and the J segment 6 bases; nucleotides outside the gene matches: 5. The length of the CDR3 is 13 residues. Per the germline V gene, CDR1 is SGHAT and CDR2 is FQNNGV. CDR3 sequence: CASSLTSKGEQYF. The CDR3 coding sequence is TGTGCCAGCAGCTTGACTAGCAAAGGCGAGCAGTACTTC. The full variable domain, its missing parts supplied by reference TRBV11-2 and TRBJ2-7, is EAGVAQSPRYKIIEKRQSVAFWCNPISGHATLYWYQQILGQGPKLLIQFQNNGVVDDSQLPKDRFSAERLKGVDSTLKIQPAKLEDSAVYLCASSLTSKGEQYFGPGTRLTVT.

The CDR3 reads CASSLQETGELFF. In DNA, the CDR3 is TGTGCCAGCAGTCTACAGGAAACCGGGGAGCTGTTTTTT. The genes are TRBV6-6 and TRBJ2-2; TRBD1 is a possible D gene (5 bases). Germline lookup yields CDR1 MNHNY and CDR2 SVGAGI (reference sequence). The CDR3 spans 13 residues. The V gene lost 5 bases and the J gene lost 5 bases, with 9 bases spanning the gap.

The J gene is TRBJ2-1, the V gene TRBV4-2; TRBD2 aligns across 12 bases. V lost 0 bases, J lost 9 bases, and 12 bases stayed unmatched. The CDR3 is 18 amino acids. The germline V gene encodes CDR1 LGHNA and CDR2 YNFKEQ. The CDR3 nucleotides are TGTGCCAGCAGCCAAGACGGGGGCAAGACTAGCGGGAGAGGTGAGCAGTTCTTC. Amino acid sequence: CASSQDGGKTSGRGEQFF.

The gene calls are TRBV19 and TRBJ2-3; D may correspond to TRBD1 or TRBD2 (5 bases each). Trimming removed 8 bases at V and 1 base at J, with 19 bases between. The germline V gene encodes CDR1 LNHDA and CDR2 SQIVND (reference sequence). The CDR3 sequence is 16 residues long. CDR3: CASQDRGRGRTDTQYF. DNA for the CDR3: TGTGCCAGTCAAGACAGAGGGCGAGGGCGCACAGATACGCAGTATTTT.

This chain uses TRBV11-2 with TRBJ2-7; no definite D call. The CDR3 loop spans 13 amino acids. The germline CDR1 and CDR2 sequences are SGHAT and FQNNGV. Trimming cost V 3 bases and J 1 base, with 7 bases left between them. The CDR3, as DNA: TGTGCCAGCAGCTTTCCTTCTTCCTACGAGCAGTACTTC. The encoded protein is CASSFPSSYEQYF.

Details on this clone: The identical CDR3 is also encoded by other nucleotide sequences in the sample. This chain links TRBV4-1 with TRBJ2-3, with D perhaps TRBD1 (5 bases). Germline V gene data show CDR1 as MGHRA and CDR2 as YSYEKL. Trimming took 3 bases from V and 2 from J, leaving 12 bases between them. The CDR3 length is 15 residues. This CDR3 is CASSHPSTVTDTQYF. As DNA, the CDR3 is TGCGCCAGCAGCCACCCCTCGACAGTCACAGATACGCAGTATTTT.

A word on this clone: This is likely an artifact of a read error, given a far larger clone one base away. The gene calls are TRBV4-3 and TRBJ2-2, with D perhaps TRBD2 (5 bases). The CDR3 has 13 amino acids. With 6 bases removed from V and 1 base from J, the gap between germline ends came to 6 bases. The germline V gene has CDR1 LGHNA and CDR2 YSLEER. The CDR3, as DNA: TGCGCCAGCAGACTAGGGAACACCGGGGAGCTGTTTTTT. Translation gives CASRLGNTGELFF.

V gene TRBV28 combines with J gene TRBJ1-1; D remains ambiguous. Per germline, CDR1 MDHEN and CDR2 SYDVKM. The CDR3 is 14 residues long. The V and J ends lost 6 bases and 0 bases respectively, with 11 bases between them. In DNA, the CDR3 is TGTGCCAGCAGGCCGGGAGACCTGAACACTGAAGCTTTCTTT. This encodes CASRPGDLNTEAFF.

The V call is TRBV2, the J call TRBJ1-6, with D possibly TRBD1 on 6 matching bases. The CDR3 has 16 amino acids. Trimming removed 1 base from V and 7 bases from J, with 14 bases in between. In germline, CDR1 is SNHLY, CDR2 FYNNEI. The CDR3 DNA is TGTGCCAGCAGTGAAGTGCAACAGGGACCAAATTCACCCCTCCACTTT. It translates to CASSEVQQGPNSPLHF.

Within the sample, this clone is medium-sized. The chain couples TRBV7-5 to TRBJ2-2; the table's D gene call, TRBD2, was not cross checked with the DNA. TRBV7-5 is termed a pseudogene. The CDR3 loop spans 13 amino acids. The CDR3 DNA follows: TGTGCCAGCAGACTAGGGAACACCGGGGAGCTGTTTTTT. It specifies CASRLGNTGELFF.

This clone was detected only a few times. V is TRBV5-1 and J is TRBJ1-1; D not certain. Per the germline V gene, CDR1 is SGHRS and CDR2 is YFSETQ. Trimming removed 3 bases at V and 7 bases at J, with 13 bases between. There are 13 residues in the CDR3. The CDR3 is CASSSSDRYEAFF. The CDR3 coding sequence is TGCGCCAGCAGCTCGTCAGACCGATATGAAGCTTTCTTT. Complete variable domain (other parts from reference TRBV5-1 and TRBJ1-1): KAGVTQTPRYLIKTRGQQVTLSCSPISGHRSVSWYQQTPGQGLQFLFEYFSETQRNKGNFPGRFSGRQFSNSRSEMNVSTLELGDSALYLCASSSSDRYEAFFGQGTRLTVV.

J is TRBJ2-1 and V is TRBV7-3; no reliable D call. Germline CDR1 reads SGHTA; CDR2 reads FQGTGA. The length of the CDR3 is 15 residues. Trimming stripped 4 bases from V and 7 bases from J, with 17 bases between. Here the CDR3 reads CASSSLAGPGNEQFF. The CDR3 region has the DNA TGTGCCAGCAGCTCCCTCGCCGGGCCCGGGAATGAGCAGTTCTTC. The full variable domain, rest sourced from reference TRBV7-3 and TRBJ2-1, is GAGVSQTPSNKVTEKGKYVELRCDPISGHTALYWYRQSLGQGPEFLIYFQGTGAADDSGLPNDRFFAVRPEGSVSTLKIQRTERGDSAVYLCASSSLAGPGNEQFFGPGTRLTVL.